This T cell receptor beta chain was obtained from a study of blood T cell repertoires in COVID-19. Study information: Researchers got acute and convalescent COVID-19 samples from the United States, Italy and Spain. Sources were T cells, B-cell-depleted T cells, or PBMCs; the material itself was cDNA or gDNA.

In the source study's methods: Nucleated cell counts were estimated from reference gene primer amplification. TCRdb's table, derived via immunoSEQ multiplex PCR, lists solely in-frame clones and lacks some. The V and J calls and clone size are taken from that table; D and trimming were inferred from the DNA. The table shows under 200,000 clones, with 80% to 90% occurring only once. Germline assignment: CDR1 SNHLY and CDR2 FYNNEI. After removal of 10 bases from V and 4 bases from J, the junction contained 7 bases not matched to a gene. CDR3 size: 13 residues. Sequencing was done on a sample of peripheral blood. The V gene is TRBV2, the J gene TRBJ2-7; 10 nucleotides line up with TRBD1. This sequence originates from a man in his forties or fifties with active or convalescent COVID-19. The CDR3 nucleotides read TGTGCCAACCACGGGACAGGGGATTACGAGCAGTACTTC. It is translated as CANHGTGDYEQYF.